These 23 T cell receptor beta chains originate from one sample sequenced in a study of cytomegalovirus exposure and HLA in healthy donors. Primers included in the PCR were 60 Vbeta and 13 Jbeta primers. Here immunoSEQ multiplex PCR was the method, and the copy in TCRdb shows in-frame clones only, minus some. The table has some 150,000 clones, about two thirds seen once. Sequenced material: PBMCs. The receptor source for this set is a woman younger than 45 in good health and CMV-seronegative.

V is TRBV15 and J is TRBJ2-7; the D gene is possibly TRBD1 (6 bases). CDR1 and CDR2 (germline): LNHNV, YYDKDF (reference sequence). The V end was cut by 0 bases, the J end by 3 bases, with 9 bases between. The CDR3 covers 14 residues. The CDR3 sequence: CATSRDRGSYEQYF. The CDR3 DNA sequence: TGTGCCACCAGCAGAGATAGGGGGAGCTACGAGCAGTACTTC. The full variable domain, with the rest looked up from reference TRBV15 and TRBJ2-7, is DAMVIQNPRYQVTQFGKPVTLSCSQTLNHNVMYWYQQKSSQAPKLLFHYYDKDFNNEADTPDNFQSRRPNTSFCFLDIRSPGLGDTAMYLCATSRDRGSYEQYFGPGTRLTVT.

The chain links TRBV6-5 to TRBJ2-5; a possible D gene is TRBD2 (6 bases). Trimming cost V 5 bases and J 2 bases, with 9 bases left between them. There are 13 residues in the CDR3. CDR1 and CDR2 (germline): MNHEY, SVGAGI. In DNA form, the CDR3 reads TGTGCCAGCAGTAAGACTAGACAAGAGACCCAGTACTTC. Amino acid sequence: CASSKTRQETQYF.

The rearrangement links TRBV9 to TRBJ2-1; no firm D call. The length of the CDR3 is 14 residues. V lost 3 bases and J lost 1, with 8 bases in between. Germline values: CDR1 SGDLS, CDR2 YYNGEE. The CDR3 loop reads CASSAPPSYNEQFF. The CDR3 DNA reads TGTGCCAGCAGCGCCCCCCCTTCCTACAATGAGCAGTTCTTC. The complete variable domain, with remaining parts taken from reference TRBV9 and TRBJ2-1, reads DSGVTQTPKHLITATGQRVTLRCSPRSGDLSVYWYQQSLDQGLQFLIQYYNGEERAKGNILERFSAQQFPDLHSELNLSSLELGDSALYFCASSAPPSYNEQFFGPGTRLTVL.

V usage is TRBV15 and J usage is TRBJ2-7; unclear D gene. The length of the CDR3 is 12 residues. V dropped 4 bases and J dropped 7 bases, with 11 bases sitting between them. Germline values: CDR1 LNHNV, CDR2 YYDKDF (reference sequence). The CDR3 loop reads CATSTPRAEQYF. CDR3 coding DNA: TGTGCCACCAGCACCCCTCGAGCGGAGCAGTACTTC.

About this clone: One end of the junction varies from germline; a read error may be responsible. As DNA, the CDR3 is TGTGCCAGCAGTGGGCAGATCCCCTACGTGCAGTACTTC. It is translated as CASSGQIPYVQYF. The chain recombines TRBV7-9 with TRBJ2-7; D is uncertain. This CDR3 is built from 13 residues. CDR1 and CDR2 from the germline V gene are SEHNR and FQNEAQ (reference sequence).

This clone showed up just a few times. The chain is built from TRBV9 and TRBJ1-6, with a possible D match to TRBD1 (6 bases). There are 13 residues in the CDR3. Germline V gene sequence: CDR1 SGDLS, CDR2 YYNGEE. Trimming cost V 4 bases and J 9 bases, with 11 bases left between them. In nucleotides, the CDR3 is TGTGCCAGCAGCCCAGAAGGGGGTTCACCCCTCCACTTT. Residues: CASSPEGGSPLHF. The full variable domain, completed using reference TRBV9 and TRBJ1-6, is DSGVTQTPKHLITATGQRVTLRCSPRSGDLSVYWYQQSLDQGLQFLIQYYNGEERAKGNILERFSAQQFPDLHSELNLSSLELGDSALYFCASSPEGGSPLHFGNGTRLTVT.

The rearrangement uses TRBV13 and TRBJ2-3; 10 bases map to TRBD2. Germline CDR1 PRHDT, CDR2 FYEKMQ (reference sequence). CDR3 length: 15 residues. The J segment lost 6 bases and the V segment lost 5 bases, leaving 8 bases of the junction unmatched. CDR3 sequence: CASSQSGRADDTQYF. The CDR3 region has the DNA TGTGCCAGCAGCCAAAGCGGGAGGGCCGATGATACGCAGTATTTT.

The J gene is TRBJ1-4, the V gene TRBV4-2; D is unresolved. Germline CDR1 and CDR2: LGHNA and YNFKEQ. The CDR3 sequence is 16 residues long. V was cut by 7 bases and J by 0 bases, with 15 bases left in between. Here the CDR3 reads CASTYLRAATNEKLFF. The CDR3 DNA sequence: TGTGCCAGCACCTACCTGCGGGCTGCAACTAATGAAAAACTGTTTTTT.

V gene TRBV11-2 combines with J gene TRBJ2-7, with TRBD1 matching over 8 bases. Germline values: CDR1 SGHAT, CDR2 FQNNGV. The CDR3 is 17 residues long. The V gene end was trimmed by 5 bases and the J gene end by 8 bases; junction bases not matched to a gene: 20. Here the CDR3 DNA reads TGTGCCAGCAGCCACATCGGACAGGGACCCGGACGGATGAAGCAGTACTTC. Translating gives CASSHIGQGPGRMKQYF.

V gene TRBV5-1 combines with J gene TRBJ2-3, with 8 bases identical to TRBD2. Germline V CDR1 and CDR2: SGHRS, YFSETQ. The CDR3 is 15 amino acids. Unmatched junction bases numbered 3, after V lost 2 bases and J lost 1 base. CDR3: CASSFQAGGTDTQYF. In DNA form, the CDR3 reads TGCGCCAGCAGCTTTCAAGCGGGAGGCACAGATACGCAGTATTTT. Variable domain in full (rest from reference TRBV5-1 and TRBJ2-3): KAGVTQTPRYLIKTRGQQVTLSCSPISGHRSVSWYQQTPGQGLQFLFEYFSETQRNKGNFPGRFSGRQFSNSRSEMNVSTLELGDSALYLCASSFQAGGTDTQYFGPGTRLTVL.

The chain joins TRBV11-1 to TRBJ2-1, with 8 nucleotides matching TRBD2. The CDR3 has 17 residues. Germline V gene sequence: CDR1 SGHAT, CDR2 FQDESV (reference sequence). V was pared by 4 bases and J by 5 bases, with 13 bases of the junction left unmatched. DNA for the CDR3: TGTGCCAGCAGCTCAATCGGCAGGACTAGCTCTAACAATGAGCAGTTCTTC. Its protein product is CASSSIGRTSSNNEQFF.

V is TRBV7-8 and J is TRBJ2-5; D is unresolved. The assigned J gene may be wrong: the sequence end matches TRBJ2-7 better. The CDR3 covers 13 residues. CDR1 and CDR2 from the germline V gene are SGHVS and FQNEAQ. This CDR3 reads CASSLASSNEQYF. As DNA, the CDR3 is TGTGCCAGCAGCTTAGCGTCGAGCAACGAGCAGTACTTC.

The V and J genes are TRBV7-9 and TRBJ1-4; D is uncertain. V shed 1 base and J shed 5 bases, with 5 bases lying between them. The CDR3 consists of 13 residues. From germline, CDR1 is SEHNR and CDR2 FQNEAQ (reference sequence). For the CDR3, the DNA is TGTGCCAGCAGCTTAGTTCCGAATGAAAAACTGTTTTTT. Protein sequence: CASSLVPNEKLFF.

The CDR3 bases are TGTGCCAGCAGCCAGGACAGGGGATACGATTCACCCCTCCACTTT. It codes for CASSQDRGYDSPLHF. The V gene is TRBV5-6, the J gene TRBJ1-6; 9 bases map to TRBD1. The CDR3 totals 15 residues. The germline V gene encodes CDR1 SGHDT and CDR2 YYEEEE. Germline trimming cut 4 bases from V and 8 bases from J; bases unmatched to any gene: 7.

J is TRBJ2-1 and V is TRBV28; 9 bases are shared with TRBD2. Losses at the gene ends were 4 bases for V and 10 bases for J; bases not matched to a gene: 8. Germline V CDR1 and CDR2: MDHEN, SYDVKM. The CDR3 contains 14 residues. The CDR3, as DNA: TGTGCCAGCAGTTCCAGCGGGGGGCCAGGGGAGCAGTTCTTC. The encoded protein is CASSSSGGPGEQFF.

The J gene is TRBJ2-1, the V gene TRBV27; tentative D call: TRBD1 (5 bases). The ends were cut back, 3 bases at V and 8 bases at J, with 14 bases in the middle. This CDR3 has 14 amino acids. The germline gives CDR1 MNHEY, CDR2 SMNVEV (reference sequence). The DNA for the CDR3 is TGTGCCAGCAGTTTTGCGGAGAAGGGGCATGAGCAGTTCTTC. Protein product: CASSFAEKGHEQFF.

The chain joins TRBV30 to TRBJ1-6; the match to TRBD1 covers 8 bases. Germline loops: CDR1 GTSNPN, CDR2 SVGIG (reference sequence). With V trimmed by 2 bases and J by 7 bases, 4 bases remained unmatched. The CDR3 is made up of 14 amino acids. CDR3 residues: CAWSSDRVNSPLHF. CDR3 DNA: TGTGCCTGGAGTTCGGACAGGGTCAATTCACCCCTCCACTTT.

This clone showed up just a few times. The chain has TRBV4-2 and TRBJ2-1, with 7 bases that match TRBD2. V shed 1 base, J shed 12 bases, and the junction held 6 bases outside the gene matches. This CDR3 is 13 amino acids long. Germline V gives CDR1 LGHNA, CDR2 YNFKEQ. DNA of the CDR3: TGTGCCAGCAGCCAAGCCCGGGGGAGGGGGCAGTTCTTC. The encoded protein is CASSQARGRGQFF.

This chain uses TRBV28 with TRBJ2-7; 9 nucleotides align to TRBD1. The CDR3 is 13 amino acids. The V segment lost 11 bases and the J segment 4 bases; nucleotides outside the gene matches: 9. Germline CDR1 and CDR2: MDHEN and SYDVKM. CDR3: CAVQGQGLYEQYF. The CDR3 DNA reads TGTGCCGTCCAGGGACAGGGATTATACGAGCAGTACTTC.

This clone was recorded a few times. The chain combines TRBV5-1 with TRBJ1-1; 7 bases match TRBD1. Germline V gene lookup returns CDR1 SGHRS and CDR2 YFSETQ. The CDR3 is 18 amino acids. The J segment lost 0 bases and the V segment lost 5 bases, leaving 16 bases of the junction unmatched. The CDR3 spells CASRTGLLSATLNTEAFF. The DNA of the CDR3 is TGCGCCAGCAGGACAGGGCTGTTGTCGGCCACGTTGAACACTGAAGCTTTCTTT.

This clone was seen a handful of times. The chain links TRBV7-9 to TRBJ2-1, with 8 bases aligning to TRBD2. CDR3 length equals 19 residues. The trim removed 4 bases at V and 4 bases at J, leaving 18 bases unmatched. Germline V gene lookup returns CDR1 SEHNR and CDR2 FQNEAQ (reference sequence). The chain's CDR3 is CASSSPGGLAKTNYNEQFF. In DNA, the CDR3 is TGTGCCAGCAGCTCCCCGGGAGGGCTAGCGAAGACTAATTACAATGAGCAGTTCTTC.

This clone was detected only a few times. V and J are TRBV13 and TRBJ2-7; D remains ambiguous. CDR1 and CDR2 (germline): PRHDT, FYEKMQ (reference sequence). V lost 3 bases, J lost 2 bases, and 14 bases lay in between. The CDR3 consists of 15 residues. The CDR3 reads CASSLYAAGAYEQYF. The DNA for the CDR3 is TGTGCCAGCAGCTTGTACGCCGCAGGCGCCTACGAGCAGTACTTC.

This clone was counted a single time. The junction and the germline gene differ at one end; a read error may be behind it. The J gene is TRBJ2-4, the V gene TRBV6-1; TRBD1 is a possible D gene (6 bases). Germline CDR1 and CDR2: MNHNS and SASEGT. The CDR3 has 16 residues. CDR3: CASSEGTSTSKNIQYF. In DNA, the CDR3 is TGTGCCAGCAGCGAAGGGACATCTACAAGCAAAAACATTCAGTACTTC.